This entry is about one T cell receptor beta chain. The target antigen is unknown. The data are from a study of shared clonotypes between healthy human individuals. Whole-study results and caveats: The represented genetic and exposure-history diversity was limited by the small number of donors.

The CDR3 runs 14 residues. Deletions cut 4 bases from V and 7 bases from J, with 14 bases between. Germline V gene data show CDR1 as SGDLS and CDR2 as YYNGEE. Assay used: immunoSEQ multiplex PCR; TCRdb lists only in-frame clones, some missing. The sample consists of 740,000 or so clones, 73% of them appearing once. The receptor's source is a woman aged 25 to 39 in good health. Sequenced sample: memory CD4+ T cells sorted from blood. Subset here: CD45RA-negative fraction. V gene TRBV9 combines with J gene TRBJ2-2; weak D call: TRBD2 (5 bases). The CDR3 loop is CASSPMIGDGELFF. CDR3 sequence (DNA): TGTGCCAGCAGCCCGATGATCGGGGACGGGGAGCTGTTTTTT.